The present entry profiles one T cell receptor (beta chain) with its context. The antigen remains undetermined. This specimen belongs to a study of T cell repertoires in cytomegalovirus infection. Overall study results and limits: Public TCR beta family frequency separated CMV-and-HLA carriers, including in an independent cohort.

TCRdb used MiXCR to reprocess the reads, holding one entry per CDR3 protein. This sample has around 740,000 distinct CDR3 sequences, with under 40% found just once. The sequenced sample consisted of PBMCs. The receptor was isolated from a human donor in good health (CMV status not recorded). Some clones in this sample may be carry-over from other donors' samples.

CDR3 DNA sequence: TGTGCCAGTAGTTCAGGCGGCAGGGGCCGACAGAATGAGCAGTTCTTC. Translated: CASSSGGRGRQNEQFF. The chain couples TRBV19 to TRBJ2-1; perhaps TRBD1 as D (6 bases). The V end was cut by 5 bases, the J end by 7 bases, with 21 bases between. CDR1 and CDR2 from the germline V gene are LNHDA and SQIVND (reference sequence). The CDR3 is made up of 16 amino acids.